This T cell receptor beta chain was sequenced in a study of blood T cell repertoires in COVID-19. Study in general: T cells, B-cell-depleted T cells, or PBMCs provided the cDNA or gDNA that served as material.

Trimming left V 7 bases short and J 2 bases short, with 8 bases between. Germline V gives CDR1 SEHNR, CDR2 FQNEAQ (reference sequence). This CDR3 contains 13 residues. The table came from immunoSEQ multiplex PCR; TCRdb's copy has only in-frame clones and leaves some out. The sample yields roughly 230,000 clones, roughly four fifths seen once. Clinical history as reported by participants underpinned cohort assignment. V usage is TRBV7-9 and J usage is TRBJ2-2; no clear D gene. The sequencing sample was made of PBMCs or T cells enriched from blood (not recorded which). The source is a man aged 50 or older who had recovered from COVID-19. The CDR3 DNA reads TGTGCCAGCATGGAGCCTAACACCGGGGAGCTGTTTTTT. Residues: CASMEPNTGELFF.